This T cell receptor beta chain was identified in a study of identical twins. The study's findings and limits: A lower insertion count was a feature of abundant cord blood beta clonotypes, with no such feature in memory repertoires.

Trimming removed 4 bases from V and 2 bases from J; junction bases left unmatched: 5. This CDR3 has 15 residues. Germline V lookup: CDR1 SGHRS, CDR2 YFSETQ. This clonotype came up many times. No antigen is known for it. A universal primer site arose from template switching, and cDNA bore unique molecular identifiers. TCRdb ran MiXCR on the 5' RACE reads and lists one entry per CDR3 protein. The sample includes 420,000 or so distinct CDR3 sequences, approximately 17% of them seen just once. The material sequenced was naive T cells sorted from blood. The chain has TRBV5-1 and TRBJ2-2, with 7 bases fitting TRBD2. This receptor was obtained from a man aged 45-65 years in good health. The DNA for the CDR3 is TGCGCCAGCAGCCGGGGAGGGGCTAACACCGGGGAGCTGTTTTTT. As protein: CASSRGGANTGELFF.